The 10 T cell receptor beta chains in this list originate from one sample, sequenced in a study of human T cells and chemical hapten exposure. Documented time point: patch test 1, 2 weeks after DPC sensitization. Treatment denoted: therapeutic diphenylcyclopropenone sensitization with weekly scalp DPC. TCRdb used MiXCR to reprocess the RACE reads, holding one entry per CDR3 protein. The sample carries roughly 160,000 distinct CDR3 sequences, more than 12% recorded once. Sequenced material: whole blood, taken in connection with sensitization to the hapten diphenylcyclopropenone (DPC). The receptors were sampled from a woman aged 25-40 years with alopecia areata. Some clones in this sample may be carry-over from other donors' samples.

J is TRBJ1-6 and V is TRBV7-2; 8 bases agree with TRBD1. The ends lost 7 bases at V and 9 bases at J; junction bases unmatched: 8. The germline V gene has CDR1 SGHTA and CDR2 FQGNSA. The CDR3 totals 14 residues. CDR3 amino acids: CASKPTGGGSPLHF. CDR3 nucleotides: TGTGCCAGCAAACCAACAGGGGGGGGTTCACCCCTCCACTTT.

The J gene is TRBJ2-1, the V gene TRBV9; D call uncertain. Germline CDR1 SGDLS, CDR2 YYNGEE. This CDR3 contains 13 residues. With 1 base removed from V and 7 bases from J, the gap between germline ends came to 9 bases. The chain's CDR3 is CASSVLSSNEQFF. As DNA, the CDR3 is TGTGCCAGCAGCGTACTAAGTAGTAATGAGCAGTTCTTC.

This clonotype was observed at least ten times. The rearrangement joins TRBV25-1 to TRBJ2-7; 11 bases are shared with TRBD1. Losses at the gene ends were 3 bases for V and 8 bases for J; bases not matched to a gene: 6. The germline V gene encodes CDR1 MGHDK and CDR2 SYGVNS. CDR3 length: 14 residues. Here the CDR3 reads CASSDAGTGGQQYF. The CDR3 DNA follows: TGTGCCAGCAGTGATGCCGGGACAGGGGGTCAGCAGTACTTC.

This clonotype was seen only a few times. The J gene is TRBJ2-1, the V gene TRBV28, with 12 nucleotides matching TRBD2. The CDR3 consists of 16 residues. Looked up from germline, CDR1 is MDHEN and CDR2 is SYDVKM. J was trimmed by 4 bases and V by 5 bases; bases with no gene match: 6. The CDR3 protein is CASSPSGGARYNEQFF. CDR3 sequence (DNA): TGTGCCAGCAGTCCTAGCGGGGGGGCCAGGTACAATGAGCAGTTCTTC.

This clonotype appeared many times. V gene TRBV4-2 combines with J gene TRBJ2-2, with 10 bases aligning to TRBD2. The germline V gene encodes CDR1 LGHNA and CDR2 YNFKEQ. Trimming took 4 bases from V and 0 from J; bases not matched to a gene: 14. This CDR3 comprises 20 residues. In nucleotides, the CDR3 is TGTGCCAGCAGCCGGCGACTCGGGCTAGCGGGGGACCCGAACACCGGGGAGCTGTTTTTT. Its protein product is CASSRRLGLAGDPNTGELFF.

This rearrangement joins TRBV29-1 to TRBJ2-3; D call uncertain. From germline, CDR1 is SQVTM and CDR2 ANQGSEA. This CDR3 contains 11 residues. V was cut by 5 bases and J by 3 bases, with 6 bases left in between. The CDR3 here is CSVTVTDTQYF. The CDR3 region has the DNA TGCAGCGTTACGGTTACAGATACGCAGTATTTT.

V and J are TRBV4-1 and TRBJ2-7; D is unresolved. Trimming left V 0 bases short and J 4 bases short, with 7 bases between. The CDR3 covers 13 residues. Germline V CDR1 and CDR2: MGHRA, YSYEKL. The CDR3 loop is CASSQEGSYEQYF. The CDR3 nucleotides read TGCGCCAGCAGCCAAGAGGGGTCTTACGAGCAGTACTTC.

The chain is built from TRBV5-4 and TRBJ1-3; 10 nucleotides agree with TRBD1. Germline assignment: CDR1 SGHNT and CDR2 YYREEE (reference sequence). J lost 2 bases, V lost 2 bases, and 1 base had no gene match. The CDR3 extends over 15 amino acids. The CDR3 protein is CASSFGTGAGNTIYF. CDR3 nucleotide sequence: TGTGCCAGCAGCTTCGGGACAGGGGCTGGAAACACCATATATTTT.

This clonotype was observed a handful of times. The chain is built from TRBV12-3 or TRBV12-4 and TRBJ1-5, with no clear D. V lost 5 bases, J lost 11 bases, and 22 bases lay in between. The CDR3 contains 15 residues. CDR3 nucleotide sequence: TGTGCCAGCAGTACCACCGTAGAGCGAAGGTCTGCCCAGCATTTT. Its translation: CASSTTVERRSAQHF.

This chain joins TRBV5-5 and TRBJ1-3; D perhaps matches TRBD1 (6 bases). Germline V lookup: CDR1 SGHKS, CDR2 YYEKEE (reference sequence). The CDR3 is 15 residues long. The V and J ends lost 1 base and 0 bases respectively, with 8 bases between them. CDR3 region: CASSLRGDSGNTIYF. For the CDR3, the DNA is TGTGCCAGCAGCTTGAGGGGGGACTCTGGAAACACCATATATTTT.